This T cell receptor (beta chain) was sequenced for a study of blood T cell repertoires in COVID-19. At the level of the study: There were acute and convalescent COVID-19 samples, and they came from the United States, Italy and Spain. The analysed material was cDNA or gDNA that came from T cells, B-cell-depleted T cells, or PBMCs.

The V gene end was trimmed by 6 bases and the J gene end by 4 bases; junction bases not matched to a gene: 11. From germline, CDR1 is MNHEY and CDR2 SVGEGT. The CDR3 loop spans 16 amino acids. As processed by the authors: Amplification with reference gene primers provided the estimates of nucleated cell counts. TCRdb keeps only in-frame clones here, not all; method: immunoSEQ multiplex PCR. V and J calls and clone size come straight from that table; D and trimming were deduced from the DNA. The data show fewer than 200,000 clones, 70% to 85% seen once. Participants' own reports of clinical history determined their cohort assignment.

Sample: PBMCs or T cells enriched from blood (not recorded which). The chain carries TRBV6-2 or TRBV6-3 and TRBJ1-2; 10 bases map to TRBD1. This sequence was found in a woman aged 65 to 85 in a cohort exposed to, infected with or recovered from COVID-19 (not recorded which). The CDR3 loop is CASSWDRGPLSYGYTF. CDR3 DNA: TGTGCCAGCAGCTGGGACAGGGGCCCTCTCTCCTATGGCTACACCTTC.